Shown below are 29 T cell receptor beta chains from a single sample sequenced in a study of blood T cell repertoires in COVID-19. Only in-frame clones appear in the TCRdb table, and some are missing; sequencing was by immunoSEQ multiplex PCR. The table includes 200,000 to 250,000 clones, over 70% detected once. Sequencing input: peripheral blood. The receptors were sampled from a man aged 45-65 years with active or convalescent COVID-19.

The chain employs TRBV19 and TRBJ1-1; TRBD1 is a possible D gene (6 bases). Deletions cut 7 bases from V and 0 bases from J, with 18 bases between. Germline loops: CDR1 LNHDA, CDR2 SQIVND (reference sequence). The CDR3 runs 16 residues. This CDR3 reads CASTPLGAGVNTEAFF. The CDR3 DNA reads TGTGCCAGTACCCCACTGGGGGCAGGGGTGAACACTGAAGCTTTCTTT. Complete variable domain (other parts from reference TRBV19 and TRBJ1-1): DGGITQSPKYLFRKEGQNVTLSCEQNLNHDAMYWYRQDPGQGLRLIYYSQIVNDFQKGDIAEGYSVSREKKESFPLTVTSAQKNPTAFYLCASTPLGAGVNTEAFFGQGTRLTVV.

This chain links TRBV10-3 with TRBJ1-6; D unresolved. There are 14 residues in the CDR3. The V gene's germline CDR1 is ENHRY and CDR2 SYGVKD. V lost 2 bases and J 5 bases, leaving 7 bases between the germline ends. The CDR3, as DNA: TGTGCCATCAGTGAGAGCGTCCATAATTCACCCCTCCACTTT. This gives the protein CAISESVHNSPLHF.

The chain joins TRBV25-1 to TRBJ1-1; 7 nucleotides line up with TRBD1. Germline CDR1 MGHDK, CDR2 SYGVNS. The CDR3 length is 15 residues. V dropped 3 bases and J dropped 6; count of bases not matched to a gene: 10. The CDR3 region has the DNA TGTGCCAGCAGTGACTTCACAGGGGATGCTGCTGAAGCTTTCTTT. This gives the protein CASSDFTGDAAEAFF.

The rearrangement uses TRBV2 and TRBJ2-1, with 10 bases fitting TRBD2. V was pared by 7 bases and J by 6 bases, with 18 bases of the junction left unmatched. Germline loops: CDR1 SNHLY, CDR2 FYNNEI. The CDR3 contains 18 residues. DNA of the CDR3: TGTGCCAGCACCTTTGGACTAGCGGACTTACTTCAGGGCAATGAGCAGTTCTTC. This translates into CASTFGLADLLQGNEQFF.

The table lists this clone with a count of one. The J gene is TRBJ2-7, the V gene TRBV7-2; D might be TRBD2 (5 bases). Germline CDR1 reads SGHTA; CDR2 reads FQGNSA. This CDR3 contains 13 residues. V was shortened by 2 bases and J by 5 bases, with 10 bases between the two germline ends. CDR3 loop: CASSLRRWDEQYF. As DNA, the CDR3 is TGTGCCAGCAGCTTAAGGAGGTGGGACGAGCAGTACTTC.

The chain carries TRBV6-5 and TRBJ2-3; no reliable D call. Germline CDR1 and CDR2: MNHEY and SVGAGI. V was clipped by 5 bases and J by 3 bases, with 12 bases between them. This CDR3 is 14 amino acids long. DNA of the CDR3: TGTGCCAGCAGTAAGTACACCGAAACAGATACGCAGTATTTT. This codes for CASSKYTETDTQYF.

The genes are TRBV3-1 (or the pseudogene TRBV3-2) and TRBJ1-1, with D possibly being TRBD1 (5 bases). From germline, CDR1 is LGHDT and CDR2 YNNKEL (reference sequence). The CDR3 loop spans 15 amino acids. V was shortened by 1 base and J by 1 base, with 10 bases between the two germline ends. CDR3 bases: TGTGCCAGCAGCCAAGTTCCAGGGTCGAACACTGAAGCTTTCTTT. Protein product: CASSQVPGSNTEAFF.

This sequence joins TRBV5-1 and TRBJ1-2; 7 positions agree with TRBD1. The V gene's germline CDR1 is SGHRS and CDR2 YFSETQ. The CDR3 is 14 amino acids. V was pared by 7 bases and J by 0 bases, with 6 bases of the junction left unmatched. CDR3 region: CASHRDSANYGYTF. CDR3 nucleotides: TGCGCCAGCCACCGGGACAGCGCTAACTATGGCTACACCTTC.

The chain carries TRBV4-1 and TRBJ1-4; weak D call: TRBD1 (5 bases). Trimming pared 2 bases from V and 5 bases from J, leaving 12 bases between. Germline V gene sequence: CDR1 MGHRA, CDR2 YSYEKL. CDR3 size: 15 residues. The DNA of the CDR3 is TGCGCCAGCAGCCAACATTCCGGGGGAAATGAAAAACTGTTTTTT. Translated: CASSQHSGGNEKLFF.

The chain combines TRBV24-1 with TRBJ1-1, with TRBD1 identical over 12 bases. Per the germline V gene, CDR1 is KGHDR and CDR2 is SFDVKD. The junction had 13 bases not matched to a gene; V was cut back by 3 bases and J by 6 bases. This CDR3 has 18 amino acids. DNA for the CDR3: TGTGCCACCAGTGATCACCCCGGGACAGGGGGCGCCGACGCTGAAGCTTTCTTT. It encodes CATSDHPGTGGADAEAFF.

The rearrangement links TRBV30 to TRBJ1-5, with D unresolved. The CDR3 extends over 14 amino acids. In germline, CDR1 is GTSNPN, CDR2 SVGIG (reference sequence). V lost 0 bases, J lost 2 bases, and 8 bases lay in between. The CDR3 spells CAWSVESGNQPQHF. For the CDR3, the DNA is TGTGCCTGGAGTGTAGAATCAGGCAATCAGCCCCAGCATTTT.

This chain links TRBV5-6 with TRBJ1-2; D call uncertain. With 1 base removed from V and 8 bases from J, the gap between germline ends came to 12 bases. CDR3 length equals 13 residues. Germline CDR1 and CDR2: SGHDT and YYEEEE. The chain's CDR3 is CASSLTPTRGYTF. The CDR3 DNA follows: TGTGCCAGCAGCTTGACCCCGACGAGGGGCTACACCTTC.

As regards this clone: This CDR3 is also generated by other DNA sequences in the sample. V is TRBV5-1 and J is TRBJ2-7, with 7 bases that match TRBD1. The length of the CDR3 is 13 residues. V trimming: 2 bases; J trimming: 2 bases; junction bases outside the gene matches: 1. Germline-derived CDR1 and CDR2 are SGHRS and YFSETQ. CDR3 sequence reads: CASSFGQAYEQYF. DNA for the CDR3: TGCGCCAGCAGCTTTGGACAGGCCTACGAGCAGTACTTC.

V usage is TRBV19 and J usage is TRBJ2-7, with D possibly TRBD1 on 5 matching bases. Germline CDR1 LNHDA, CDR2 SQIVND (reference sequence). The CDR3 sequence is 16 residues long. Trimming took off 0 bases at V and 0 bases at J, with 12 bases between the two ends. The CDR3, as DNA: TGTGCCAGTAGTATAGATTTGGGGCCGAGCTCCTACGAGCAGTACTTC. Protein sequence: CASSIDLGPSSYEQYF.

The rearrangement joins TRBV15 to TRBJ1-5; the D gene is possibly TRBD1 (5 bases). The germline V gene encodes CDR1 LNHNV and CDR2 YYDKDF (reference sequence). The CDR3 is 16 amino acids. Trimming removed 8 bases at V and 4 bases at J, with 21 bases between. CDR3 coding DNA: TGTGCCACCGCCAACCTTCAAACAGGAAATAATCAGCCCCAGCATTTT. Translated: CATANLQTGNNQPQHF.

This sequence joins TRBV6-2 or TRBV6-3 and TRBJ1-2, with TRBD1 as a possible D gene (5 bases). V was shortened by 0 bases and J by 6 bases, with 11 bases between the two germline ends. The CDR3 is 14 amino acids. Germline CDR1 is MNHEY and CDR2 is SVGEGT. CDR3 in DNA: TGTGCCAGCAGTTACTCTGGCAGGGAGGATGGCTACACCTTC. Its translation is CASSYSGREDGYTF.

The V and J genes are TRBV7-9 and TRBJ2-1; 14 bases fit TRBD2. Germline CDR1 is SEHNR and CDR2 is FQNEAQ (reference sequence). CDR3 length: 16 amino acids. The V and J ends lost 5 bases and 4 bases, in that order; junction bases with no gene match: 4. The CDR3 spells CASSIRTSGGYNEQFF. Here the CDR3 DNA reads TGTGCCAGCAGCATTAGGACTAGCGGGGGGTACAATGAGCAGTTCTTC.

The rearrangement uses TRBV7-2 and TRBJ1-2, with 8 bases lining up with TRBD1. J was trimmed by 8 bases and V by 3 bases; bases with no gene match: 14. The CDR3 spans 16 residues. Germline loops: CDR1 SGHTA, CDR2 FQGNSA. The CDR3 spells CASSFEFPGTGHGYTF. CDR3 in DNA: TGTGCCAGCAGCTTTGAGTTTCCGGGGACAGGTCACGGCTACACCTTC.

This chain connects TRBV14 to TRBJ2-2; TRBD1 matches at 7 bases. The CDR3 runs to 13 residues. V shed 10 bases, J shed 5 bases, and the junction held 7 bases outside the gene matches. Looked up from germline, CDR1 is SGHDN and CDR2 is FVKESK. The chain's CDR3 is CATRDRRTGELFF. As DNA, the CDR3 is TGTGCCACACGGGACAGACGAACCGGGGAGCTGTTTTTT.

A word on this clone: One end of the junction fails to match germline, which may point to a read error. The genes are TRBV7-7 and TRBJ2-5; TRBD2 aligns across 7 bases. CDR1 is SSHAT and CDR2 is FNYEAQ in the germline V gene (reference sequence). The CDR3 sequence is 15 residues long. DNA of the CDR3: TGTGCTAGCAGCTTAGCCGGGGGGAGCCAAGAGACCCAGTACTTC. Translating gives CASSLAGGSQETQYF.

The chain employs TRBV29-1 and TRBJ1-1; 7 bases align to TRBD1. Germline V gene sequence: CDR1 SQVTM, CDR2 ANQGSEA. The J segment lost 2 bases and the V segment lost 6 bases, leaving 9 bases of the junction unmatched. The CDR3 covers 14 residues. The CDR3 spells CSVGNRGGNTEAFF. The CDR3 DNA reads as TGCAGCGTGGGAAACAGGGGAGGTAACACTGAAGCTTTCTTT.

CDR3 loop: CASRKRTGNTEAFF. In nucleotides, the CDR3 is TGTGCCAGCAGAAAGAGGACAGGGAACACTGAAGCTTTCTTT. V gene TRBV6-5 combines with J gene TRBJ1-1; 7 bases align to TRBD1. Germline V gene sequence: CDR1 MNHEY, CDR2 SVGAGI. With V trimmed by 6 bases and J by 1 base, 5 bases remained unmatched. There are 14 residues in the CDR3.

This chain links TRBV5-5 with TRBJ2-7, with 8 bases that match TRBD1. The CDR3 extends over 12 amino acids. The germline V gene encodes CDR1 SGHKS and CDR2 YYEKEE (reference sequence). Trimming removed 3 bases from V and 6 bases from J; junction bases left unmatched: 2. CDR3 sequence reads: CASSSQGGEQYF. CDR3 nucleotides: TGTGCCAGCAGCTCACAGGGGGGCGAGCAGTACTTC.

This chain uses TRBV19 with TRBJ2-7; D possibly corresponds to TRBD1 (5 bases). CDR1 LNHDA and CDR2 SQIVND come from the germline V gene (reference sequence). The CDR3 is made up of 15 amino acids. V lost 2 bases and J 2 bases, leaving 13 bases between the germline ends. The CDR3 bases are TGTGCCAGTAGTATAACTCCCAGGGCAACCTACGAGCAGTACTTC. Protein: CASSITPRATYEQYF.

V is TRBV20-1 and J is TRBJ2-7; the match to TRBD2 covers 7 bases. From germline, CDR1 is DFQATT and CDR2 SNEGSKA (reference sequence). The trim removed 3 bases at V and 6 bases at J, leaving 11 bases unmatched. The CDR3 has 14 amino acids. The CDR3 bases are TGCAGTGCTAGTGGAGAGGGGAGGGTGGGCGAGCAGTACTTC. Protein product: CSASGEGRVGEQYF.

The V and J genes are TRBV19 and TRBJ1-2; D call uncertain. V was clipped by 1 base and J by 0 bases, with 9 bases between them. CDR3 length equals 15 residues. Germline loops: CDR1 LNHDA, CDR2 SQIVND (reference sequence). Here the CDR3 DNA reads TGTGCCAGTAGTATAGCGGGAGGCGCTAACTATGGCTACACCTTC. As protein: CASSIAGGANYGYTF.

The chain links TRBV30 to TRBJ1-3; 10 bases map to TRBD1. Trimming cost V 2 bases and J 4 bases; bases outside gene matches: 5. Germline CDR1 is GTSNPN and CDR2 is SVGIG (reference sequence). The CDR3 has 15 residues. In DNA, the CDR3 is TGTGCCTGGAGTTCAAGACAGGGGGCGGGAAACACCATATATTTT. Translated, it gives CAWSSRQGAGNTIYF.

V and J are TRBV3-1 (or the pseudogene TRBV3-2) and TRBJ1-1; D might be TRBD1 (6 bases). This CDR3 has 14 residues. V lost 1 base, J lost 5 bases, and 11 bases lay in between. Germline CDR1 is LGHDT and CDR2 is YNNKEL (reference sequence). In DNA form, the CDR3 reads TGTGCCAGCAGCCAAGCGACAGGCCGTACTGAAGCTTTCTTT. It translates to CASSQATGRTEAFF.

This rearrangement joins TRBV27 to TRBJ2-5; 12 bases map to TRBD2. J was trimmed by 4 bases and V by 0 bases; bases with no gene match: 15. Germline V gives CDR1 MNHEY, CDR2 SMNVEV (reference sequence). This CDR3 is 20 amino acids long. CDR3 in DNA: TGTGCCAGCAGTTTATCGGGAAGGTTTTTGACTAGCGGGGGTGGAGAGACCCAGTACTTC. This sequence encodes CASSLSGRFLTSGGGETQYF.